This T cell receptor beta chain was identified in a study of blood T cell repertoires in COVID-19. Produced via immunoSEQ multiplex PCR; TCRdb's table is partial and in-frame only. The profile shows 270,000 or so clones, roughly 84% of them singletons. V was clipped by 5 bases and J by 7 bases, with 14 bases between them. Germline V CDR1 and CDR2: SGHAT, FQNNGV. This CDR3 spans 14 amino acids. The sequenced sample consisted of peripheral blood. The clonotype originates from a woman between 18 and 30 years old with acute or convalescent COVID-19. V usage is TRBV11-2 and J usage is TRBJ2-2; possible D gene TRBD1, 6 bases. DNA of the CDR3: TGTGCCAGCAGCACCCAACAGGGTGGCGGGGAGCTGTTTTTT. Its protein is CASSTQQGGGELFF.